Following are 8 T cell receptor beta chains from one sample sequenced in a study of blood T cell repertoires in COVID-19. Assay used: immunoSEQ multiplex PCR; TCRdb lists only in-frame clones, some missing. The top ten hold roughly 12% of the sample, which has about 440,000 clones, around 89% seen once. The specimen was peripheral blood. The receptor source for this set is a woman between 45 and 60 years old with COVID-19, enrolled during active disease.

The sample holds a few counts of this clone. V usage is TRBV10-1 and J usage is TRBJ1-1; 11 bases are shared with TRBD1. After removal of 6 bases from V and 6 bases from J, the junction contained 9 bases not matched to a gene. Germline V CDR1 and CDR2: WNHNN, SYGVQD (reference sequence). The CDR3 is made up of 15 amino acids. CDR3 sequence (DNA): TGCGCCAGCAGGGTAGGGGACAGGGGGAAGGCTGAAGCTTTCTTT. Translating gives CASRVGDRGKAEAFF.

The V gene is TRBV7-9, the J gene TRBJ1-4, with 7 bases lining up with TRBD1. The germline V gene encodes CDR1 SEHNR and CDR2 FQNEAQ (reference sequence). Trimming cost V 5 bases and J 6 bases; bases outside gene matches: 9. The CDR3 covers 15 residues. CDR3 protein: CASSEAGTDDEKLFF. The DNA of the CDR3 is TGTGCCAGCAGCGAGGCCGGGACAGACGATGAAAAACTGTTTTTT.

This clone occurred once. The chain joins TRBV24-1 to TRBJ2-1; 11 nucleotides align to TRBD2. The CDR3 consists of 16 residues. Germline V gene lookup returns CDR1 KGHDR and CDR2 SFDVKD. The trim removed 3 bases at V and 4 bases at J, leaving 4 bases unmatched. The CDR3 loop is CATSDLAGGGYNEQFF. The CDR3 bases are TGTGCCACCAGTGATCTAGCGGGGGGAGGGTACAATGAGCAGTTCTTC.

For this clone: A junction boundary mismatches the germline segment, possibly from a read error. The chain recombines TRBV6-5 with TRBJ1-5; D gene unclear. The CDR3 runs 15 residues. Germline CDR1 and CDR2: MNHEY and SVGAGI. CDR3 coding DNA: TGTGCCAGCACTTACGCCGCGTTCGACAATCAGCCCCAGCATTTT. It translates to CASTYAAFDNQPQHF.

J is TRBJ1-2 and V is TRBV11-1, with TRBD1 matching 8 bases. J gave up 5 bases and V 5 bases, and 13 bases lay outside the gene matches. Germline loops: CDR1 SGHAT, CDR2 FQDESV (reference sequence). The CDR3 is 16 residues long. CDR3 protein: CASSPHTGQGSYGYTF. The CDR3 DNA follows: TGTGCCAGCAGCCCCCACACCGGACAGGGTTCATATGGCTACACCTTC.

This clone occurred once. The gene calls are TRBV7-5 and TRBJ2-3; TRBD1, the table's D call, was not compared with the DNA. TRBV7-5 constitutes a pseudogene. This CDR3 region has 17 residues. CDR3: CARSPSPDREGTDTQYF. The CDR3, as DNA: TGTGCCAGAAGCCCATCCCCCGACAGGGAAGGCACAGATACGCAGTATTTT.

The chain has TRBV6-1 and TRBJ1-4, with a tentative D call TRBD1 (5 bases). Trimming left V 3 bases short and J 7 bases short, with 9 bases between. The germline CDR1 and CDR2 sequences are MNHNS and SASEGT. The CDR3 extends over 13 amino acids. For the CDR3, the DNA is TGTGCCAGCAGTGATTCAGGGCGTGAAAAACTGTTTTTT. This codes for CASSDSGREKLFF.

The chain joins TRBV20-1 to TRBJ1-5, with D perhaps matching TRBD1 (6 bases). This CDR3 comprises 13 residues. Trimming took 3 bases from V and 7 from J, leaving 13 bases between them. Germline V gene data show CDR1 as DFQATT and CDR2 as SNEGSKA (reference sequence). The CDR3 bases are TGCAGTGCTAGTTCCACAGGGATACAGCCCCAGCATTTT. It yields the protein CSASSTGIQPQHF.